This is a list of T cell receptor beta chains from one sample in a study of cytomegalovirus exposure and HLA in healthy donors. Method: immunoSEQ multiplex PCR; TCRdb's copy keeps in-frame clones and lacks some. The table shows about 190,000 clones, with roughly four fifths occurring only once. The sample consisted of PBMCs. The receptors shown here come from a woman aged 18-29 years in good health and CMV-seropositive. Each CDR3 is given with its conserved first and last residue. A D gene is named only where the DNA matches it firmly. Clone size is stated in some rows and not others, as once, few, many or a class when expanded.

>TRBV4-3|few|TRBJ1-2|TRBD1
TGCGCCAGCAGCCAATCACCCCACTGGGACAGGGCGGGCGGCTACACCTTC
CASSQSPHWDRAGGYTF
>TRBV6-4|.|TRBJ2-1|TRBD1
TGTGCCAGCAGTGACAGGGGGCACAATGAGCAGTTCTTC
CASSDRGHNEQFF
>TRBV5-4|.|TRBJ1-1|.
TGTGCCAGCAGCTCCTGGGGGCGCACTGAAGCTTTCTTT
CASSSWGRTEAFF
>TRBV2|few|TRBJ1-2|.
TGTGCCACAGACGGGGTAGGTAGCTACAAAGATGGCTACACCTTC
CATDGVGSYKDGYTF
>TRBV4-1|few|TRBJ2-7|.
TGCGCCAGCAGTCACCCGCCCGTGACAGGGAGGTACGAGCAGTACTTC
CASSHPPVTGRYEQYF
>TRBV18|.|TRBJ2-2|.
TGTGCCAGCTCACCAGAGGACAGCCCCACCGGGGAGCTGTTTTTT
CASSPEDSPTGELFF
>TRBV29-1|.|TRBJ1-3|TRBD1
TGCAGCGCAGGACAGGGGAACTCTGGAAACACCATATATTTT
CSAGQGNSGNTIYF
>TRBV7-3|.|TRBJ2-5|TRBD2
TGTGCCAGCAGCCGGGGGGGCCTAGGTGGGGAGACCCAGTACTTC
CASSRGGLGGETQYF
>TRBV7-7|.|TRBJ2-3|TRBD2
TGTGCCAGCAGCTTAGCCCCAGGACTAGCGGGAACAGATACGCAGTATTTT
CASSLAPGLAGTDTQYF
>TRBV7-9|.|TRBJ1-1|.
TGTGCCAGCAGCCTGGGGTGGGAACAGGGCGGTCATGGCACTGAAGCTTTCTTT
CASSLGWEQGGHGTEAFF
>TRBV11-2|.|TRBJ1-1|TRBD1
TGTGCCAGCAGCCCCCAACAGGGGGTCACTGAAGCTTTCTTT
CASSPQQGVTEAFF
>TRBV6-5|.|TRBJ1-1|.
TGTGCCAGCAGTGAAGTGGCGGGGGGCACTGAAGCTTTCTTT
CASSEVAGGTEAFF
>TRBV14|.|TRBJ1-2|TRBD1
TGTGCCAGCAGCCAAGGACAGGGCTATGGCTACACCTTC
CASSQGQGYGYTF
>TRBV30|.|TRBJ1-1|TRBD1
TGTGCCTGGAGTGTAGGGACAGGGGGCACTGAAGCTTTCTTT
CAWSVGTGGTEAFF
>TRBV5-6|few|TRBJ2-7|.
TGTGCCAGCAGCTATCCGGGACACTCCTACGAGCAGTACTTC
CASSYPGHSYEQYF
>TRBV18|.|TRBJ2-5|.
TGTGCCAGCTCACTTTGGCGGGGCGACCAAGAGACCCAGTACTTC
CASSLWRGDQETQYF
>TRBV10-3|.|TRBJ2-3|TRBD1
TGTGCCATCGGATCGACAGGGGGCGCAGATACGCAGTATTTT
CAIGSTGGADTQYF
>TRBV11-2|few|TRBJ1-4|TRBD1
TGTGCCAGCAGCTCCTTACAGGGGGCGCGCGAAAAACTGTTTTTT
CASSSLQGAREKLFF
>TRBV4-3|.|TRBJ2-3|TRBD1
TGCGCCAGCAGCTATGACAGGGGAGTAGATACGCAGTATTTT
CASSYDRGVDTQYF
>TRBV5-5|.|TRBJ1-2|TRBD1
TGTGCCAGCAGCTTGCAGGGGGCGAACTATGGCTACACCTTC
CASSLQGANYGYTF
>TRBV11-3|.|TRBJ1-4|.
TGTGCCAGCAGCTTAGCGGGGGTAAATGAAAAACTGTTTTTT
CASSLAGVNEKLFF
>TRBV27|.|TRBJ2-7|.
TGTGCCAGCAGTTTGACAGGCTCCTACGAGCAGTACTTC
CASSLTGSYEQYF
>TRBV7-9|.|TRBJ1-5|.
TGTGCCAGCAGCTTATTTGCGGGTGGTATTGAGACCCAGCATTTT
CASSLFAGGIETQHF
>TRBV9|few|TRBJ1-1|.
TGTGCCAGCAGAGATCCATCAGAGGAGGGCATCATCGAGGGCACTGAAGCTTTCTTT
CASRDPSEEGIIEGTEAFF
>TRBV6-6|.|TRBJ1-3|.
TGTGCCAGCAGTTACTCCCCCGACAATGGAAACACCATATATTTT
CASSYSPDNGNTIYF
>TRBV5-5|.|TRBJ2-3|TRBD1
TGTGCCAGCAGTACCGGGACAGGGGGGGATACGCAGTATTTT
CASSTGTGGDTQYF
>TRBV6-5|.|TRBJ2-7|TRBD1
TGTGCCAGCAGTTACTCGAACATTTACAGGGGGCGGGAGCAGTACTTC
CASSYSNIYRGREQYF
>TRBV27|.|TRBJ1-1|.
TGTGCCAGCAGTTTAGCAGGGGACACTGAAGCTTTCTTT
CASSLAGDTEAFF
>TRBV28|.|TRBJ1-6|TRBD1
TGTGCCAGCAGTTTTGTGGGACAGGGGAGATCACCCCTCCACTTT
CASSFVGQGRSPLHF
>TRBV7-3|once|TRBJ2-3|TRBD2
TGTGCCAGCAGCCCCAGCGGGGGGGCAGATACGCAGTATTTT
CASSPSGGADTQYF
>TRBV6-5|.|TRBJ1-2|TRBD1
TGTGCCACACAGGGGAACTATGGCTACACCTTC
CATQGNYGYTF
>TRBV7-9|once|TRBJ2-2|.
TGTGCCAGCAGCTTATTCGCGCGCGGGGAGCTGTTTTTT
CASSLFARGELFF
>TRBV28|.|TRBJ2-7|.
TGTGCCAGCAGAATATCCGGACCCGGAGGAGTCTACGAGCAGTACTTC
CASRISGPGGVYEQYF
>TRBV7-9|.|TRBJ1-1|.
TGTGCCAGCAGCTTAATGAGGAAGGAAGCTTTCTTT
CASSLMRKEAFF
>TRBV2|.|TRBJ2-2|TRBD2
TGTGCCAGCAGTGAAGGGGGACTAGCGGGGGACTCCACCGGGGAGCTGTTTTTT
CASSEGGLAGDSTGELFF
>TRBV5-1|.|TRBJ2-1|TRBD2
TGCGCCAGCAGCTTGACTAGCGGGGGGGACAATGAGCAGTTCTTC
CASSLTSGGDNEQFF
>TRBV9|once|TRBJ1-1|.
TGTGCCAGCAGCGTAGTAGACAGCCTTAACACTGAAGCTTTCTTT
CASSVVDSLNTEAFF
>TRBV2|.|TRBJ2-2|.
TGTGCCAGCAGTGGCAGGGTAACCGGGGAGCTGTTTTTT
CASSGRVTGELFF
>TRBV7-9|.|TRBJ2-5|TRBD1
TGTGCCAGCAGCCGACTCCAGGGGGCGGGGGAGACCCAGTACTTC
CASSRLQGAGETQYF
>TRBV9|.|TRBJ1-2|.
TGTGCCAGCAGCGCGTACTATGGCTACACCTTC
CASSAYYGYTF
>TRBV4-2|few|TRBJ1-1|.
TGTGCCAGCAGCCAAGAAGATGCGTACACTGAAGCTTTCTTT
CASSQEDAYTEAFF
>TRBV5-5|.|TRBJ2-1|.
TGTGCCAGCAGCCCTGAGCAGCGGAGCTCCTACAATGAGCAGTTCTTC
CASSPEQRSSYNEQFF
>TRBV11-2|few|TRBJ2-7|TRBD2
TGTGCCAGCAGCCCCCCGGGGAGGGCAAGGGAGCAGTACTTC
CASSPPGRAREQYF
>TRBV5-4|.|TRBJ2-2|TRBD2
TGTGCCAGCAGCTTGGGTAGCGGGGGGAACACCGGGGAGCTGTTTTTT
CASSLGSGGNTGELFF
>TRBV5-1|.|TRBJ2-7|.
TGCGCCAGCAGCTTGGCGGACGGAGGGACGGGGGAGCAGTACTTC
CASSLADGGTGEQYF
>TRBV5-1|.|TRBJ2-5|.
TGCGCCAGCAGCTCACAGACAGGCCGGTTACAAGAGACCCAGTACTTC
CASSSQTGRLQETQYF
>TRBV30|.|TRBJ1-2|.
TGTGCCTGGAATCCGGGGAGCTATGGCTACACCTTC
CAWNPGSYGYTF
>TRBV21-1|.|TRBJ1-1|.
TGTGCCAGCAGCAAAGCGATTAGGGGGGGGGACACTGAAGCTTTCTTT
CASSKAIRGGDTEAFF
>TRBV6-4|few|TRBJ2-1|TRBD2
TGTGCCAGCAGTGACGTAAGAGGAGTGCGGGGGGGGATCAATGAGCAGTTCTTC
CASSDVRGVRGGINEQFF
>TRBV27|.|TRBJ1-1|TRBD1
TGTGCCAGCAGTTCCGACAGGGGTGGAAGAGGAGATGAAGCTTTCTTT
CASSSDRGGRGDEAFF
>TRBV27|.|TRBJ1-2|TRBD1
TGTGCCAGCAGTTCGACAGGGGTCTATGGCTACACCTTC
CASSSTGVYGYTF
>TRBV4-2|.|TRBJ1-1|.
TGTGCCAGCAGCCAAGTTGTCCGGGGCACTGAAGCTTTCTTT
CASSQVVRGTEAFF
>TRBV5-1|.|TRBJ1-1|.
TGCGCCAGCAGCTTGGAAGCAGGAAGGAACACTGAAGATTTCTTT
CASSLEAGRNTEDFF
>TRBV5-6|.|TRBJ1-1|.
TGTGCCAGCAGCTTGTTCCTCGCTGAAGCTTTCTTT
CASSLFLAEAFF
>TRBV7-6|once|TRBJ1-1|.
TGTGCCAGCAGCCCATGGGGGGAGGACACTGAAGCTTTCTTT
CASSPWGEDTEAFF
>TRBV21-1|.|TRBJ2-3|.
TGTGCCAGCAGCAAGGGCGGGAAAAGTAGTCCGCAGTATTTT
CASSKGGKSSPQYF
>TRBV19|once|TRBJ2-3|TRBD1
TGTGCCAGTAGCCTCGGACAGGGCACAGATACGCAGTATTTT
CASSLGQGTDTQYF
>TRBV19|.|TRBJ2-7|.
TGTGCCAGTAGTATAGGTCTCCGAGGGTACGAGCAGTACTTC
CASSIGLRGYEQYF